This entry concerns a single T cell receptor (beta chain). The sample is drawn from a study of monozygotic twins with inflammatory bowel disease. Germline V CDR1 and CDR2: MDHEN, SYDVKM. This CDR3 spans 15 amino acids. Template switching appended UMIs that held a 6-nucleotide sample barcode. Amplification of TCRalpha and TCRbeta cDNA involved two nested PCRs that ran for about 16 and 10 cycles. TCRdb re-analyzed the 5' RACE reads; it lists each CDR3 protein once, without DNA. Here the sample table reports about 440,000 distinct CDR3 sequences. The specimen was blood. This receptor was obtained from a human donor with ulcerative colitis or Crohn's disease, or a healthy co-twin of an affected twin (not recorded which). The rearrangement links TRBV28 to TRBJ2-3; as DNA is missing, the TRBD1 call by TCRdb cannot be tested. This chain's CDR3 is CASRLGGSRTDTQYF.